A single sample gave rise to the 19 T cell receptor beta chains below, sequenced in a study of Graves' ophthalmopathy and Graves' hyperthyroidism. Amplification from RNA transcripts yielded the TCR beta CDR3 regions. HTBI primers served in a first-round RT-PCR, which a second-round multiplex PCR followed. TCRdb re-derived calls from the multiplex PCR reads in MiXCR, one entry per CDR3 protein. The data contain about 550,000 distinct CDR3 sequences, under 45% of them singletons. The material sequenced was peripheral blood or thyroid tissue (not recorded which). All receptors derive from an adult man with Graves' hyperthyroidism.

This clonotype was seen at least ten times. The rearrangement uses TRBV9 and TRBJ1-5; tentative D call: TRBD1 (5 bases). The CDR3 spans 14 residues. The V gene's germline CDR1 is SGDLS and CDR2 YYNGEE. V was cut by 0 bases and J by 3 bases, with 7 bases left in between. The CDR3 spells CASSVGGTNQPQHF. As DNA, the CDR3 is TGTGCCAGCAGCGTAGGGGGGACCAATCAGCCCCAGCATTTT.

This clonotype showed up many times. The chain has TRBV7-8 and TRBJ2-5, with 9 bases fitting TRBD2. The CDR3 covers 15 residues. CDR1 and CDR2 (germline): SGHVS, FQNEAQ. Trimming cost V 2 bases and J 5 bases; bases outside gene matches: 6. CDR3 residues: CASSLNGGGAETQYF. DNA for the CDR3: TGTGCCAGCAGCTTAAATGGCGGGGGGGCTGAGACCCAGTACTTC.

This clonotype was seen at least ten times. CDR3 protein: CSASGDPYEQYF. As DNA, the CDR3 is TGCAGTGCTAGCGGGGACCCCTACGAGCAGTACTTC. This chain uses TRBV20-1 with TRBJ2-7; TRBD1 or TRBD2 may be the D gene (5 bases each). Trimming cost V 3 bases and J 2 bases, with 8 bases left between them. The CDR3 sequence is 12 residues long. Germline V gene lookup returns CDR1 DFQATT and CDR2 SNEGSKA (reference sequence).

The chain joins TRBV9 to TRBJ2-5, with D possibly being TRBD2 (6 bases). The germline V and J ends were trimmed by 0 bases and 5 bases, with 14 bases remaining between them. The length of the CDR3 is 15 residues. CDR1 and CDR2 (germline): SGDLS, YYNGEE. The DNA of the CDR3 is TGTGCCAGCAGCGTAGAGGCTAGCGTTTTGGAGACCCAGTACTTC. Encoded protein: CASSVEASVLETQYF.

The table lists this clonotype with a few counts. The V call is TRBV2, the J call TRBJ1-4, with D hard to call. V was trimmed by 2 bases and J by 4 bases, leaving 5 bases between them. CDR1 is SNHLY, CDR2 FYNNEI, per germline. The CDR3 is 13 amino acids. The CDR3 bases are TGTGCCAGCAGTGAACGGATTAATGAAAAACTGTTTTTT. The encoded protein is CASSERINEKLFF.

Many counts were recorded for this clonotype. The chain is built from TRBV7-2 and TRBJ2-2; 7 bases map to TRBD2. This CDR3 contains 15 residues. V gave up 3 bases and J gave up 1 base; unmatched junction bases: 2. CDR1 is SGHTA and CDR2 is FQGNSA in the germline V gene. Here the CDR3 reads CASSFSSGNTGELFF. CDR3 nucleotides: TGTGCCAGCAGCTTCTCTAGCGGGAACACCGGGGAGCTGTTTTTT. The full variable domain, in which reference TRBV7-2 and TRBJ2-2 provide the parts outside the CDR3, is GAGVSQSPSNKVTEKGKDVELRCDPISGHTALYWYRQSLGQGLEFLIYFQGNSAPDKSGLPSDRFSAERTGGSVSTLTIQRTQQEDSAVYLCASSFSSGNTGELFFGEGSRLTVL.

This chain links TRBV7-8 with TRBJ2-1; 9 nucleotides match TRBD2. The CDR3 extends over 20 amino acids. The V gene's germline CDR1 is SGHVS and CDR2 FQNEAQ. J gave up 0 bases and V 5 bases, and 17 bases lay outside the gene matches. The CDR3 protein is CASSPLRRSGGISSYNEQFF. CDR3 nucleotides: TGTGCCAGCAGCCCCCTCCGCCGGAGCGGGGGGATTAGCTCCTACAATGAGCAGTTCTTC.

This chain joins TRBV7-2 and TRBJ2-3; D not certain. Trimming took off 0 bases at V and 2 bases at J, with 6 bases between the two ends. The CDR3 length is 14 residues. Germline CDR1 reads SGHTA; CDR2 reads FQGNSA. The CDR3 protein is CASSLAGPTDTQYF. Written as DNA, the CDR3 is TGTGCCAGCAGCTTAGCCGGACCCACAGATACGCAGTATTTT.

There are many counts of this clonotype. DNA for the CDR3: TGTGCCAGCAGCCCATCTGCGGTTTCCTACGAGCAGTACTTC. Its translation: CASSPSAVSYEQYF. The J gene is TRBJ2-7, the V gene TRBV7-9; D is ambiguous. CDR3 length equals 14 residues. The germline CDR1 and CDR2 sequences are SEHNR and FQNEAQ (reference sequence). Trimming left V 5 bases short and J 1 base short, with 12 bases between.

V is TRBV7-9 and J is TRBJ1-4; 7 bases are a match to TRBD1. CDR3 length equals 15 residues. V shed 5 bases and J 7 bases; nucleotides not matched to a gene: 10. The germline CDR1 and CDR2 sequences are SEHNR and FQNEAQ (reference sequence). The CDR3 protein is CASSADRVRGEKLFF. The CDR3 nucleotides are TGTGCCAGCAGCGCCGACAGGGTCCGGGGTGAAAAACTGTTTTTT.

The chain joins TRBV24-1 to TRBJ1-2; D perhaps matches TRBD1 (6 bases). V was pared by 7 bases and J by 4 bases, with 15 bases between. The CDR3 consists of 14 residues. The germline gives CDR1 KGHDR, CDR2 SFDVKD. CDR3 amino acids: CATRGTGGAYGYTF. The DNA of the CDR3 is TGTGCCACCAGGGGGACGGGGGGCGCCTATGGCTACACCTTC.

Regarding this clonotype: The conserved closing phenylalanine or tryptophan is absent in this CDR3, likely reflecting a read error. The V gene is TRBV5-1, the J gene TRBJ1-1; D possibly corresponds to TRBD1 (5 bases). This CDR3 spans 18 amino acids. The V gene lost 0 bases and the J gene lost 4 bases, with 22 bases spanning the gap. Germline-derived CDR1 and CDR2 are SGHRS and YFSETQ. The CDR3 nucleotides read TGCGCCAGCAGCTTGGCCGGGCAGGGTCGGTCTCGCGGCACTGAAGCTTTCCTT. This encodes CASSLAGQGRSRGTEAFL.

The chain has TRBV2 and TRBJ2-2, with 9 bases lining up with TRBD1. The V segment lost 7 bases and the J segment 4 bases; nucleotides outside the gene matches: 7. Looked up from germline, CDR1 is SNHLY and CDR2 is FYNNEI. The CDR3 runs to 15 residues. CDR3 residues: CASTGDRAVTGELFF. Written as DNA, the CDR3 is TGTGCCAGCACGGGGGACAGGGCCGTCACCGGGGAGCTGTTTTTT. Supplemented by reference TRBV2 and TRBJ2-2, the full variable domain reads EPEVTQTPSHQVTQMGQEVILRCVPISNHLYFYWYRQILGQKVEFLVSFYNNEISEKSEIFDDQFSVERPDGSNFTLKIRSTKLEDSAMYFCASTGDRAVTGELFFGEGSRLTVL.

V gene TRBV5-6 combines with J gene TRBJ1-5, with a weak D call TRBD1 (5 bases). The CDR3 runs to 19 residues. V lost 1 base to trimming and J lost 0 bases, with 20 bases between them. Looked up from germline, CDR1 is SGHDT and CDR2 is YYEEEE. CDR3 sequence reads: CASSLWGVGVQTSNQPQHF. The CDR3 bases are TGTGCCAGCAGCTTGTGGGGGGTCGGGGTACAGACTAGCAATCAGCCCCAGCATTTT.

This clonotype was counted ten times or more. The chain has TRBV19 and TRBJ1-5; possible D gene TRBD1, 5 bases. This CDR3 has 16 amino acids. V gave up 3 bases and J gave up 2 bases, with 14 bases separating them. Germline V gene lookup returns CDR1 LNHDA and CDR2 SQIVND (reference sequence). The CDR3 here is CASSIDGGTRNQPQHF. In DNA, the CDR3 is TGTGCCAGTAGTATCGATGGGGGTACGCGCAATCAGCCCCAGCATTTT.

In its sample, this clonotype was seen a few times. A read error may account for a junction end that differs from germline. The rearrangement joins TRBV7-3 to TRBJ2-7, with 9 bases that match TRBD2. Germline V CDR1 and CDR2: SGHTA, FQGTGA. This CDR3 region has 19 residues. The CDR3 reads CASSQVLAGLHLGNYEQYF. In DNA, the CDR3 is TGCGCCAGCAGCCAAGTTCTAGCGGGACTACATCTGGGCAACTACGAGCAGTACTTC.

The chain has TRBV19 and TRBJ1-4, with D possibly TRBD1 on 5 matching bases. Germline lookup yields CDR1 LNHDA and CDR2 SQIVND (reference sequence). Trimming removed 5 bases at V and 5 bases at J, with 15 bases between. The CDR3 covers 15 residues. The CDR3 DNA is TGTGCCAGTAGTGCCTGGGGCAGGACGAATGAAAAACTGTTTTTT. Amino acids: CASSAWGRTNEKLFF. Filled out from reference TRBV19 and TRBJ1-4, the complete variable domain reads DGGITQSPKYLFRKEGQNVTLSCEQNLNHDAMYWYRQDPGQGLRLIYYSQIVNDFQKGDIAEGYSVSREKKESFPLTVTSAQKNPTAFYLCASSAWGRTNEKLFFGSGTQLSVL.

The chain links TRBV7-9 to TRBJ2-7; D possibly corresponds to TRBD1 (6 bases). Per the germline V gene, CDR1 is SEHNR and CDR2 is FQNEAQ (reference sequence). Trimming shortened V by 4 bases and J by 5 bases, and 9 bases separated the two germline ends. The length of the CDR3 is 12 residues. The CDR3 region is CASSYQGNEQYF. The CDR3 DNA sequence: TGTGCCAGCAGCTATCAGGGGAACGAGCAGTACTTC. The full variable domain, completed using reference TRBV7-9 and TRBJ2-7, is DTGVSQNPRHKITKRGQNVTFRCDPISEHNRLYWYRQTLGQGPEFLTYFQNEAQLEKSRLLSDRFSAERPKGSFSTLEIQRTEQGDSAMYLCASSYQGNEQYFGPGTRLTVT.

The chain couples TRBV20-1 to TRBJ2-7; 8 nucleotides agree with TRBD1. The CDR3 has 13 residues. The junction had 8 bases not matched to a gene; V was cut back by 5 bases and J by 5 bases. The germline gives CDR1 DFQATT, CDR2 SNEGSKA (reference sequence). As DNA, the CDR3 is TGCAGTGCTGCCGGGACAGGCGGCCACGAGCAGTACTTC. It is translated as CSAAGTGGHEQYF.